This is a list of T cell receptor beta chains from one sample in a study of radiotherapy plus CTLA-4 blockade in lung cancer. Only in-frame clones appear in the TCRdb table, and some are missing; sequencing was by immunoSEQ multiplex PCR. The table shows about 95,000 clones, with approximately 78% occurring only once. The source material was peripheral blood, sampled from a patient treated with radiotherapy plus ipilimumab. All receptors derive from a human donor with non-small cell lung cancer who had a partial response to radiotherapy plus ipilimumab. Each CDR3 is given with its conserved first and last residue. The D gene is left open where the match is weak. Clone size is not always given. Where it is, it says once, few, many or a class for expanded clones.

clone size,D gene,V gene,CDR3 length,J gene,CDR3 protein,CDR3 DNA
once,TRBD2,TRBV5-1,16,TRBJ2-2,CASSLGGRGGTGELFF,TGCGCCAGCAGCTTGGGCGGGAGAGGTGGCACCGGGGAGCTGTTTTTT
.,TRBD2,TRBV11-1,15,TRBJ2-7,CASRGTSGRLDEQYF,TGTGCCAGCAGGGGGACTAGCGGGAGATTAGACGAGCAGTACTTC
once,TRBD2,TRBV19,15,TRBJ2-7,CASSTASGLLLKQYF,TGTGCCAGTAGTACTGCTAGCGGATTATTGCTCAAGCAGTACTTC
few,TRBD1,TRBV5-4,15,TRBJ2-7,CASSPGQGSSYEQYF,TGTGCCAGCAGCCCCGGACAGGGGTCTTCCTACGAGCAGTACTTC
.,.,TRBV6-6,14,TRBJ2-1,CASSSIGPYNEQFF,TGTGCCAGCAGCTCCATCGGTCCCTACAATGAGCAGTTCTTC
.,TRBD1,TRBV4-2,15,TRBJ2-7,CASSTPTGISYEQYF,TGTGCCAGCAGCACCCCGACAGGGATCTCCTACGAGCAGTACTTC
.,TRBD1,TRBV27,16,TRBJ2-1,CASSSSGTGAYNEQFF,TGTGCCAGCAGTTCCTCCGGGACAGGGGCCTACAATGAGCAGTTCTTC
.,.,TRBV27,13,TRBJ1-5,CASRVTVNQPQHF,TGTGCCAGCAGAGTGACAGTCAATCAGCCCCAGCATTTT
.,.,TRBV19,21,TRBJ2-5,CASSLTTTGWRPSRIQETQYF,TGTGCCAGTAGTCTTACCACTACAGGGTGGCGACCATCTCGTATACAAGAGACCCAGTACTTC
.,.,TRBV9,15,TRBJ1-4,CASSAEGATNEKLFF,TGTGCCAGCAGCGCAGAAGGGGCAACTAATGAAAAACTGTTTTTT
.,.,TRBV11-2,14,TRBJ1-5,CASSTDRNNQPQHF,TGTGCCAGCAGCACAGACAGGAATAATCAGCCCCAGCATTTT
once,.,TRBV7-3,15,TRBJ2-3,CASSPRASDTDTQYF,TGTGCCAGCAGCCCGCGGGCCTCCGACACAGATACGCAGTATTTT
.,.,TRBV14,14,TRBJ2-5,CASSQGQIQETQYF,TGTGCCAGCAGCCAAGGACAGATCCAAGAGACCCAGTACTTC
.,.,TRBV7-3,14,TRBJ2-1,CASSLSPSSDEQFF,TGTGCCAGCAGCTTAAGCCCCTCGAGCGACGAGCAGTTCTTC
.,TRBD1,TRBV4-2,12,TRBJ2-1,CASSLRGNEQFF,TGTGCCAGCAGCCTCAGGGGGAATGAGCAGTTCTTC
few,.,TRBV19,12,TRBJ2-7,CASSGAPYEQYF,TGTGCCAGTAGTGGGGCCCCATACGAGCAGTACTTC
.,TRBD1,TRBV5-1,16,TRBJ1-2,CASRTDRGVLGGGYTF,TGCGCCAGCAGAACCGACAGGGGGGTGCTGGGAGGTGGCTACACCTTC
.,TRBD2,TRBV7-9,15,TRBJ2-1,CASRPSGLRNNEQFF,TGTGCCAGCAGGCCCTCGGGACTAAGAAACAATGAGCAGTTCTTC
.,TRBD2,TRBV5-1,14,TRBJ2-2,CASSREGSTGELFF,TGCGCCAGCAGCAGGGAGGGGAGCACCGGGGAGCTGTTTTTT
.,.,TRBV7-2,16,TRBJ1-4,CASSLGPPTRGEKLFF,TGTGCCAGCAGCCTAGGCCCGCCGACCAGGGGTGAAAAACTGTTTTTT
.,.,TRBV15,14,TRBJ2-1,CATSTYLIGVEQFF,TGTGCCACCAGCACCTACCTTATCGGGGTTGAGCAGTTCTTC
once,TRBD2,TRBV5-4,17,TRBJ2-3,CASSSILTSGRPDTQYF,TGTGCCAGCAGCTCCATCCTAACTAGCGGGAGGCCAGATACGCAGTATTTT
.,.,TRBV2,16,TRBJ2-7,CASRGQGGGDAYEQYF,TGTGCCAGCAGAGGGCAGGGCGGAGGGGATGCCTACGAGCAGTACTTC
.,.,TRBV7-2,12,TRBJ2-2,CASSSPARELFF,TGTGCCAGCAGTTCTCCCGCGCGGGAGCTGTTTTTT
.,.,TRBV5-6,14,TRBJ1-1,CASSLGHLNTEAFF,TGTGCCAGCAGCTTAGGACATCTGAACACTGAAGCTTTCTTT
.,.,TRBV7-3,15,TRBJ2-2,CASSLTRANTGELFF,TGTGCCAGCAGCTTAACCAGGGCGAACACCGGGGAGCTGTTTTTT
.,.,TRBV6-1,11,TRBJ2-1,CASSRGDEQFF,TGTGCCAGCTCAAGGGGCGATGAGCAGTTCTTC
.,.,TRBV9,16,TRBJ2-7,CASSVGGEDSYYEQYF,TGTGCCAGCAGCGTAGGAGGAGAGGACTCCTACTACGAGCAGTACTTC
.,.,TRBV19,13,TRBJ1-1,CASSIRRTAEAFF,TGTGCCAGTAGTATCAGACGGACAGCTGAAGCTTTCTTT
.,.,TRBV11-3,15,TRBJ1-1,CASSLGGRARTEAFF,TGTGCCAGCAGCTTAGGGGGCAGGGCGCGGACTGAAGCTTTCTTT
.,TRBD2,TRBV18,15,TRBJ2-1,CASSPLRGSNGEQFF,TGTGCCAGCTCACCACTGCGGGGGAGTAATGGTGAGCAGTTCTTC
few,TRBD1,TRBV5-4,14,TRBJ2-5,CASSLVQGAETQYF,TGTGCCAGCAGCTTGGTACAGGGGGCGGAGACCCAGTACTTC
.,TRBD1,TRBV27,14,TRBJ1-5,CASSLGTGDQPQHF,TGTGCCAGCAGTTTAGGGACAGGGGATCAGCCCCAGCATTTT